This T cell receptor (beta chain) is from a study of cytomegalovirus exposure and HLA in healthy donors. Whole-study results and caveats: CMV serostatus was the only immune exposure information that was available.

Concerning this clone: Its specificity is not known.

The PCR used 60 Vbeta and 13 Jbeta primers. This table comes from immunoSEQ multiplex PCR, and its TCRdb copy is limited to in-frame clones, with some not included. The sample yields 110,000 to 150,000 clones, around 80% seen once. From germline, CDR1 is SNHLY and CDR2 FYNNEI. The CDR3 runs 15 residues. V was trimmed by 0 bases and J by 1 base, leaving 7 bases between them. The chain employs TRBV2 and TRBJ1-3, with D unresolved. This sequence was found in a female donor in good health and CMV-seronegative. The sample comprised PBMCs. The CDR3 loop reads CASSEARGSGNTIYF. CDR3 nucleotides: TGTGCCAGCAGTGAAGCGCGGGGTTCTGGAAACACCATATATTTT.